One and the same sample provided the 30 T cell receptor beta chains below, sequenced in a study of blood T cell repertoires in COVID-19. Method: immunoSEQ multiplex PCR; TCRdb's copy keeps in-frame clones and lacks some. Of more than 65,000 clones listed, roughly nine tenths are singletons. The source material was peripheral blood. The receptors here all came from a man aged 45-65 years with acute or convalescent COVID-19.

This clone appeared once. This chain links TRBV5-6 with TRBJ1-2, with a weak D call TRBD1 (6 bases). This CDR3 is 14 amino acids long. V lost 4 bases, J lost 7 bases, and 17 bases lay in between. From germline, CDR1 is SGHDT and CDR2 YYEEEE. The CDR3 sequence is CASSVSGTQVGYTF. In nucleotides, the CDR3 is TGTGCCAGCAGCGTATCCGGGACACAGGTTGGCTACACCTTC. Combining the CDR3 with reference TRBV5-6 and TRBJ1-2 gives the whole variable domain DAGVTQSPTHLIKTRGQQVTLRCSPKSGHDTVSWYQQALGQGPQFIFQYYEEEERQRGNFPDRFSGHQFPNYSSELNVNALLLGDSALYLCASSVSGTQVGYTFGSGTRLTVV.

The rearrangement links TRBV5-1 to TRBJ2-5, with D possibly TRBD1 on 6 matching bases. Per the germline V gene, CDR1 is SGHRS and CDR2 is YFSETQ. Trimming shortened V by 1 base and J by 1 base, and 8 bases separated the two germline ends. The CDR3 is made up of 14 amino acids. The CDR3 spells CASSLWGRQETQYF. The CDR3 bases are TGCGCCAGCAGCTTGTGGGGGCGCCAAGAGACCCAGTACTTC.

The sample holds one count of this clone. The J gene is TRBJ1-1, the V gene TRBV6-4, with D hard to call. V gave up 0 bases and J gave up 5 bases, with 7 bases separating them. The CDR3 consists of 13 residues. The germline CDR1 and CDR2 sequences are MRHNA and SNTAGT. The chain's CDR3 is CASSDSSLTEAFF. The CDR3 DNA reads as TGTGCCAGCAGTGACTCGAGTTTGACTGAAGCTTTCTTT.

This clone has a single count. The chain joins TRBV6-5 to TRBJ2-2; the D gene is possibly TRBD1 (5 bases). The germline CDR1 and CDR2 sequences are MNHEY and SVGAGI. This CDR3 has 15 residues. The germline V and J ends were trimmed by 7 bases and 0 bases, with 12 bases remaining between them. This chain's CDR3 is CASTTGQTNTGELFF. The CDR3, as DNA: TGTGCCAGCACCACCGGACAAACGAACACCGGGGAGCTGTTTTTT.

This chain links TRBV30 with TRBJ2-7; 9 bases match TRBD1. The ends lost 7 bases at V and 4 bases at J; junction bases unmatched: 8. There are 13 residues in the CDR3. CDR1 is GTSNPN and CDR2 is SVGIG in the germline V gene (reference sequence). Here the CDR3 reads CASTGGSLYEQYV. CDR3 nucleotide sequence: TGTGCCTCAACAGGGGGCTCTTTGTACGAGCAGTACGTC.

The rearrangement joins TRBV3-1 (or the pseudogene TRBV3-2) to TRBJ1-6, with a tentative D call TRBD1 (5 bases). CDR3 length: 16 residues. Per germline, CDR1 LGHDT and CDR2 YNNKEL (reference sequence). V lost 4 bases to trimming and J lost 7 bases, with 17 bases between them. The DNA of the CDR3 is TGTGCCAGCAGCCGATCCACAGGAATGAAGAATTCACCCCTCCACTTT. Translated: CASSRSTGMKNSPLHF.

The V and J genes are TRBV11-1 and TRBJ2-7; 9 nucleotides line up with TRBD1. This CDR3 has 15 residues. V lost 5 bases to trimming and J lost 1 base; unmatched junction nucleotides: 6. CDR1 SGHAT and CDR2 FQDESV come from the germline V gene (reference sequence). CDR3 coding DNA: TGTGCCAGCAGCGTCGACAGGGGGGAATCCTACGAGCAGTACTTC. Translated: CASSVDRGESYEQYF.

For this clone: Other DNA sequences in this specimen translate into the identical CDR3. The CDR3 spells CASSLRENYGYTF. The CDR3 bases are TGTGCCAGCAGCTTGAGGGAGAACTATGGCTACACCTTC. The V gene is TRBV5-6, the J gene TRBJ1-2; D gene uncertain. The CDR3 length is 13 residues. CDR1 SGHDT and CDR2 YYEEEE come from the germline V gene. The V and J ends lost 1 base and 2 bases respectively, with 6 bases between them.

This sequence joins TRBV7-7 and TRBJ2-5; D is undetermined. In germline, CDR1 is SSHAT, CDR2 FNYEAQ (reference sequence). The CDR3 extends over 14 amino acids. V lost 4 bases and J 5 bases, leaving 14 bases between the germline ends. The CDR3 nucleotides read TGTGCCAGCAGCTATCTTAGCTTTTCCGAGACCCAGTACTTC. This sequence encodes CASSYLSFSETQYF.

The chain recombines TRBV6-1 with TRBJ1-4, with D tentatively TRBD1 (5 bases). The V end was cut by 3 bases, the J end by 3 bases, with 11 bases between. The CDR3 contains 15 residues. The germline CDR1 and CDR2 sequences are MNHNS and SASEGT. CDR3 region: CASSDGGRSNEKLFF. DNA of the CDR3: TGTGCCAGCAGTGACGGGGGGAGGTCTAATGAAAAACTGTTTTTT.

This chain joins TRBV7-6 and TRBJ2-7; 8 bases match TRBD1. The CDR3 consists of 15 residues. The V gene end was trimmed by 1 base and the J gene end by 0 bases; junction bases not matched to a gene: 2. Looked up from germline, CDR1 is SGHVS and CDR2 is FNYEAQ. The CDR3 nucleotides are TGTGCCAGCAGCTTAGGGACAGGGCCCTCCTACGAGCAGTACGTC. Its protein is CASSLGTGPSYEQYV.

This chain links TRBV19 with TRBJ2-3; the D is unclear. The CDR3 consists of 12 residues. Between the trimmed V and J ends, which lost 1 base and 5 bases, there was a span of 4 bases. Germline V gene sequence: CDR1 LNHDA, CDR2 SQIVND (reference sequence). The CDR3 sequence is CASSIGGDTQYF. CDR3 sequence (DNA): TGTGCCAGTAGTATAGGAGGAGATACGCAGTATTTT.

The chain joins TRBV18 to TRBJ2-7, with 7 nucleotides matching TRBD2. V shed 6 bases, J shed 6 bases, and the junction held 5 bases outside the gene matches. Germline lookup yields CDR1 KGHSH and CDR2 LQKENI. This CDR3 contains 12 residues. The CDR3 protein is CASSGGYPEQYF. As DNA, the CDR3 is TGTGCCAGCTCCGGGGGGTATCCCGAGCAGTACTTC. The variable domain in full, with the rest retrieved from reference TRBV18 and TRBJ2-7, is NAGVMQNPRHLVRRRGQEARLRCSPMKGHSHVYWYRQLPEEGLKFMVYLQKENIIDESGMPKERFSAEFPKEGPSILRIQQVVRGDSAAYFCASSGGYPEQYFGPGTRLTVT.

V usage is TRBV25-1 and J usage is TRBJ1-1, with D possibly TRBD1 on 5 matching bases. Trimming shortened V by 8 bases and J by 0 bases, and 22 bases separated the two germline ends. This CDR3 comprises 17 residues. Germline CDR1 MGHDK, CDR2 SYGVNS. CDR3 amino acids: CASSPSLGAGMNTEAFF. The CDR3 nucleotides read TGTGCCAGCTCACCCAGTTTAGGGGCAGGCATGAACACTGAAGCTTTCTTT.

This chain links TRBV6-5 with TRBJ2-1; D unclear. This CDR3 has 15 residues. V was clipped by 5 bases and J by 0 bases, with 11 bases between them. Germline V gene data show CDR1 as MNHEY and CDR2 as SVGAGI. In nucleotides, the CDR3 is TGTGCCAGCAGTCTTAGCCCCAGCTCCTACAATGAGCAGTTCTTC. As protein: CASSLSPSSYNEQFF.

This clone was counted between two and nine times. The chain is built from TRBV19 and TRBJ1-1; D gene unclear. V shed 4 bases and J shed 4 bases, with 19 bases lying between them. The CDR3 spans 16 residues. From germline, CDR1 is LNHDA and CDR2 SQIVND (reference sequence). CDR3 sequence: CASSTKLGPSGTEAFF. In DNA form, the CDR3 reads TGTGCCAGTAGTACTAAACTGGGCCCTAGCGGCACTGAAGCTTTCTTT.

This chain connects TRBV29-1 to TRBJ1-2; tentative D call: TRBD1 (5 bases). Trimming stripped 4 bases from V and 5 bases from J, with 14 bases between. This CDR3 region has 13 residues. The germline V gene encodes CDR1 SQVTM and CDR2 ANQGSEA. CDR3 amino acids: CSVVAGSGYGYTF. The DNA for the CDR3 is TGCAGCGTTGTAGCAGGGTCAGGGTATGGCTACACCTTC.

The rearrangement uses TRBV5-1 and TRBJ2-7; 7 nucleotides align to TRBD1. In germline, CDR1 is SGHRS, CDR2 YFSETQ. CDR3 size: 17 residues. The ends lost 5 bases at V and 0 bases at J; junction bases unmatched: 14. The CDR3 region is CASRNGIRDSSSYEQYF. The CDR3 DNA reads TGCGCCAGCAGAAACGGTATTAGGGACAGTTCCTCCTACGAGCAGTACTTC.

The chain is built from TRBV4-1 and TRBJ2-7, with 7 positions matching TRBD2. Germline-derived CDR1 and CDR2 are MGHRA and YSYEKL. This CDR3 region has 15 residues. The ends lost 4 bases at V and 5 bases at J; junction bases unmatched: 11. This chain's CDR3 is CASSLSGRPRDEQYF. CDR3 nucleotide sequence: TGCGCCAGCAGCCTTTCCGGGAGGCCAAGGGACGAGCAGTACTTC.

This clone was seen only once. The rearrangement links TRBV4-1 to TRBJ1-5; 8 nucleotides align to TRBD1. This CDR3 is built from 16 residues. J lost 4 bases, V lost 3 bases, and 8 bases had no gene match. Germline V lookup: CDR1 MGHRA, CDR2 YSYEKL. The CDR3 region is CASSQEDTGGNQPQHF. CDR3 nucleotides: TGCGCCAGCAGCCAGGAAGATACAGGGGGGAATCAGCCCCAGCATTTT.

The V gene is TRBV29-1, the J gene TRBJ2-7; D is unresolved. V lost 4 bases, J lost 0 bases, and 7 bases lay in between. CDR1 and CDR2 (germline): SQVTM, ANQGSEA. The CDR3 extends over 12 amino acids. The chain's CDR3 is CSVGAASYEQYF. CDR3 nucleotide sequence: TGCAGCGTTGGGGCAGCCTCCTACGAGCAGTACTTC.

The chain links TRBV29-1 to TRBJ2-3, with D possibly being TRBD1 (5 bases). The CDR3 runs to 11 residues. V was pared by 6 bases and J by 4 bases, with 8 bases between. Germline CDR1 SQVTM, CDR2 ANQGSEA. CDR3 sequence (DNA): TGCAGCGTGTTCAGGGCAGATACGCAGTATTTT. As protein: CSVFRADTQYF.

CDR3 coding DNA: TGTGCCAGCATCGCGGGGCTAAGCTCCTACAATGAGCAGTTCTTC. Amino acid sequence: CASIAGLSSYNEQFF. The gene calls are TRBV5-6 and TRBJ2-1; D perhaps matches TRBD2 (6 bases). V was clipped by 6 bases and J by 0 bases, with 13 bases between them. Germline values: CDR1 SGHDT, CDR2 YYEEEE. This CDR3 has 15 residues.

The chain is built from TRBV6-2 or TRBV6-3 and TRBJ2-1; D is possibly TRBD2 (7 bases). Germline V lookup: CDR1 MNHEY, CDR2 SVGEGT. The V end lost 2 bases, the J end lost 7 bases, and 15 bases lay between the germline ends. The CDR3 loop spans 15 amino acids. The CDR3 nucleotides read TGTGCCAGCAGTTACCTGGGGGGGGGCAGAAATGAGCAGTTCTTC. Its protein is CASSYLGGGRNEQFF.

V is TRBV12-3 or TRBV12-4 and J is TRBJ1-2; D call uncertain. The CDR3 length is 12 residues. Trimming cost V 3 bases and J 5 bases, with 7 bases left between them. The CDR3 region has the DNA TGTGCCAGCAGTTTTGAGATGTATGGCTACACCTTC. It translates to CASSFEMYGYTF.

The chain is built from TRBV25-1 and TRBJ1-2; 8 positions agree with TRBD1. Germline V gives CDR1 MGHDK, CDR2 SYGVNS. This CDR3 has 15 amino acids. J gave up 3 bases and V 0 bases, and 3 bases lay outside the gene matches. This CDR3 is CASSEYRGLDYGYTF. In DNA, the CDR3 is TGTGCCAGCAGTGAATACAGGGGGCTGGACTATGGCTACACCTTC.

The DNA of the CDR3 is TGTGCCAGCAGCCAAGATGCGACAGGGTCCCTCCACTTT. It is translated as CASSQDATGSLHF. V gene TRBV3-1 (or the pseudogene TRBV3-2) combines with J gene TRBJ1-6, with TRBD1 matching over 7 bases. This CDR3 is 13 amino acids long. Germline CDR1 and CDR2: LGHDT and YNNKEL (reference sequence). Trimming removed 0 bases from V and 14 bases from J; junction bases left unmatched: 4.

V and J are TRBV3-1 (or the pseudogene TRBV3-2) and TRBJ2-5; possible D gene TRBD2, 5 bases. V lost 2 bases, J lost 1 base, and 14 bases lay in between. Germline loops: CDR1 LGHDT, CDR2 YNNKEL (reference sequence). This CDR3 contains 16 residues. CDR3 sequence: CASSQPLTGIQETQYF. The CDR3, as DNA: TGTGCCAGCAGCCAACCCCTGACGGGAATCCAAGAGACCCAGTACTTC.

V is TRBV28 and J is TRBJ1-2, with a possible D match to TRBD1 (6 bases). Trimming cost V 7 bases and J 4 bases, with 16 bases left between them. CDR1 and CDR2 (germline): MDHEN, SYDVKM. This CDR3 contains 14 residues. The CDR3 sequence is CASTGGQFSYGYTF. The CDR3, as DNA: TGTGCCAGCACCGGTGGACAGTTCTCCTATGGCTACACCTTC.

The rearrangement joins TRBV7-3 to TRBJ2-7, with 9 bases identical to TRBD2. From germline, CDR1 is SGHTA and CDR2 FQGTGA. The CDR3 has 16 residues. With V trimmed by 1 base and J by 1 base, 5 bases remained unmatched. The CDR3 region has the DNA TGTGCCAGCAGCTTAATCCCTAGCGGGGTTTCCTACGAGCAGTACTTC. It codes for CASSLIPSGVSYEQYF.